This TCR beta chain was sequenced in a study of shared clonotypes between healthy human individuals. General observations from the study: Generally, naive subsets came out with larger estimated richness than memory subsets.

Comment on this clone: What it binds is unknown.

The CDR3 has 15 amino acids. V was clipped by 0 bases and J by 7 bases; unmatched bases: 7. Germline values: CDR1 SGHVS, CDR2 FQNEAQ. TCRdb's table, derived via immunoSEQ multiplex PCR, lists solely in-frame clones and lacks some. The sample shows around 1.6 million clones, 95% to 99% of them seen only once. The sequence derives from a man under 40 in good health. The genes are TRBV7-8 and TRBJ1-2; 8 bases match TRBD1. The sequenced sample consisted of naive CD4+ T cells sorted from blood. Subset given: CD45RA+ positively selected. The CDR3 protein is CASSLAEQGAGGYTF. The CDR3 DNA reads TGTGCCAGCAGCTTAGCCGAGCAGGGGGCGGGTGGCTACACCTTC.